A selection of T cell receptor beta chains follows, all from one sample in a study of T cells after yellow fever vaccination. A single record per CDR3 protein comes from TCRdb applying MiXCR to the 5' RACE reads. The sample gives about 150,000 distinct CDR3 sequences, 6.2% of which show up once; less than 3% is in the top ten. The specimen comprised CD4+ T cells sorted from PBMCs, sampled on the day of the first yellow fever vaccination. The receptors come from a man aged 18 to 29 who received the YFV17D yellow fever vaccine. Both conserved end residues are part of each CDR3.

V,CDR3
TRBV19,CASSIFGGSNTGELFF
TRBV30,CARKTDGTDTQYF
TRBV6-5,CASSPDRLGTQYF
TRBV7-3,CASSPYQGGRAFF
TRBV29-1,CSAGTLFGYGYTF
TRBV6-5,CASSRQTGTGVRGYTF
TRBV15,CATSGQGRGGTDTQYF
TRBV5-1,CASRKDSTEETQYF
TRBV7-2,CASSSGQGLVAFF
TRBV5-4,CASSVRQGASGANVLTF
TRBV4-1,CASSQDGLARSTDTQYF
TRBV7-3,CASSLQRGAPNEQFF
TRBV15,CATSGPLQGKYQETQYF
TRBV7-8,CASSLRRVSARELFF
TRBV27,CASKQGFMQPQHF
TRBV29-1,CSVGGRQTTDTQYF
TRBV7-9,CASSLRDRPNTEAFF
TRBV11-2,CASSSIPGQGTMNTQYF
TRBV5-6,CASSLRGPGHNSPLHF
TRBV10-2,CASGHRDREIRAFF
TRBV13,CASNGATNTGELFF
TRBV19,CASSILLGQMSTDTQYF